A single sample gave rise to the 11 T cell receptor beta chains below, sequenced in a study of blood T cell repertoires in COVID-19. Clones were sequenced by immunoSEQ multiplex PCR, and TCRdb holds only the in-frame ones, with some missing. The sample includes hundreds of thousands of clones, 80% to 90% of them seen just once. Specimen: PBMCs or T cells enriched from blood (not recorded which). Every receptor here comes from a man aged 25 to 40 who had recovered from COVID-19.

This clone was observed a single time. V is TRBV28 and J is TRBJ1-4; D perhaps matches TRBD1 (6 bases). V was trimmed by 1 base and J by 8 bases, leaving 14 bases between them. The CDR3 is 15 amino acids. Germline V CDR1 and CDR2: MDHEN, SYDVKM. CDR3 nucleotide sequence: TGTGCCAGCAGTTTATTGGCAGGGGAAAACGAAAAACTGTTTTTT. Translating gives CASSLLAGENEKLFF. Based on the CDR3 plus reference TRBV28 and TRBJ1-4, the full variable domain is DVKVTQSSRYLVKRTGEKVFLECVQDMDHENMFWYRQDPGLGLRLIYFSYDVKMKEKGDIPEGYSVSREKKERFSLILESASTNQTSMYLCASSLLAGENEKLFFGSGTQLSVL.

CDR3 nucleotide sequence: TGCGCCAGCAAACTGACAGGCGGAGCCTACAATGAGCAGTTCTTC. Translation gives CASKLTGGAYNEQFF. V and J are TRBV5-1 and TRBJ2-1, with D maybe TRBD1 (6 bases). The germline V gene has CDR1 SGHRS and CDR2 YFSETQ. This CDR3 is 15 amino acids long. V lost 6 bases, J lost 2 bases, and 15 bases lay in between.

The V call is TRBV3-1 (or the pseudogene TRBV3-2), the J call TRBJ1-1, with 7 bases aligning to TRBD1. V was clipped by 6 bases and J by 0 bases; unmatched bases: 1. The CDR3 has 13 residues. The germline V gene has CDR1 LGHDT and CDR2 YNNKEL (reference sequence). The CDR3 sequence: CASRTGVNTEAFF. In DNA, the CDR3 is TGTGCCAGCAGAACAGGGGTGAACACTGAAGCTTTCTTT.

V and J are TRBV28 and TRBJ2-4; a weak D match, TRBD1 (6 bases). Germline V CDR1 and CDR2: MDHEN, SYDVKM. The length of the CDR3 is 15 residues. With 5 bases removed from V and 0 bases from J, the gap between germline ends came to 11 bases. CDR3 nucleotides: TGTGCCAGCAGTCGGACAGCGCTAGCCAAAAACATTCAGTACTTC. The encoded protein is CASSRTALAKNIQYF.

The chain links TRBV2 to TRBJ1-5; the D gene is possibly TRBD1 (6 bases). The length of the CDR3 is 13 residues. Germline values: CDR1 SNHLY, CDR2 FYNNEI. Trimming left V 6 bases short and J 5 bases short, with 11 bases between. The CDR3 region has the DNA TGTGCCAGCAGACAGACAGGCGATCAGCCCCAGCATTTT. Its translation is CASRQTGDQPQHF.

CDR3 coding DNA: TGTGCCAGCAGCACAGACAGGGCACAGCCCCAGCATTTT. Translating gives CASSTDRAQPQHF. The genes are TRBV6-5 and TRBJ1-5; 7 bases are a match to TRBD1. This CDR3 region has 13 residues. From germline, CDR1 is MNHEY and CDR2 SVGAGI. V shed 6 bases, J shed 7 bases, and the junction held 6 bases outside the gene matches.

The count of this clone is one. The chain carries TRBV5-6 and TRBJ1-2; no clear D gene. With 3 bases removed from V and 8 bases from J, the gap between germline ends came to 20 bases. Germline V gene lookup returns CDR1 SGHDT and CDR2 YYEEEE. This CDR3 is built from 15 residues. CDR3 nucleotide sequence: TGTGCCAGCAGCTCCCAGAAGATTAGCCTAGCCGGCTACACCTTC. Its translation: CASSSQKISLAGYTF.

Only a few counts were recorded for this clone. This chain connects TRBV2 to TRBJ2-7; D might be TRBD1 (5 bases). This CDR3 has 14 residues. Germline CDR1 reads SNHLY; CDR2 reads FYNNEI. Trimming stripped 4 bases from V and 2 bases from J, with 12 bases between. The CDR3 DNA follows: TGTGCCAGCAGTGGGCAGGGAAGGGCCTACGAGCAGTACTTC. It translates to CASSGQGRAYEQYF.

The chain carries TRBV28 and TRBJ2-6; 10 bases match TRBD1. Germline CDR1 MDHEN, CDR2 SYDVKM. This CDR3 is built from 16 residues. Germline trimming cut 10 bases from V and 4 bases from J; bases unmatched to any gene: 10. The CDR3 region has the DNA TGTGCCACAAAGAGACAGGGGGCTAACGGGGCCAACGTCCTGACTTTC. The encoded protein is CATKRQGANGANVLTF. The complete variable domain, with remaining parts taken from reference TRBV28 and TRBJ2-6, reads DVKVTQSSRYLVKRTGEKVFLECVQDMDHENMFWYRQDPGLGLRLIYFSYDVKMKEKGDIPEGYSVSREKKERFSLILESASTNQTSMYLCATKRQGANGANVLTFGAGSRLTVL.

Remarks on this clone: Other DNA sequences within the sample encode an identical CDR3. The chain carries TRBV19 and TRBJ2-7; D is possibly TRBD2 (6 bases). Trimming pared 1 base from V and 0 bases from J, leaving 10 bases between. In germline, CDR1 is LNHDA, CDR2 SQIVND (reference sequence). The CDR3 has 15 residues. CDR3 sequence: CASSIGGSGSYEQYF. In DNA, the CDR3 is TGTGCCAGTAGTATAGGGGGTAGCGGCTCCTACGAGCAGTACTTC.

This rearrangement joins TRBV7-2 to TRBJ1-6, with D possibly being TRBD1 (5 bases). The CDR3 is 15 residues long. The germline gives CDR1 SGHTA, CDR2 FQGNSA. The ends were cut back, 5 bases at V and 10 bases at J, with 18 bases in the middle. In DNA form, the CDR3 reads TGTGCCAGCAGCCTTGAAACTGACAGTTCCTCACCCCTCCACTTT. As protein: CASSLETDSSSPLHF.